This T cell receptor beta chain comes out of a study of CXCR4 blockade with PD-1 therapy in pancreatic cancer. Sequencing was performed with immunoSEQ multiplex PCR; in TCRdb, only in-frame clones are kept and a portion is missing. The top ten hold around 19% of the sample, which has about 2,500 clones, 40% seen once. This clone was found a few times. V was cut by 0 bases and J by 0 bases, with 6 bases left in between. The CDR3 loop spans 15 amino acids. CDR1 MGHRA and CDR2 YSYEKL come from the germline V gene. The sequence was obtained from a human donor with pancreatic ductal adenocarcinoma. Sequencing input: tumor tissue. The V and J genes are TRBV4-1 and TRBJ2-1; D remains ambiguous. CDR3 nucleotide sequence: TGCGCCAGCAGCCAAGAGCTGAGCTCCTACAATGAGCAGTTCTTC. Residues: CASSQELSSYNEQFF.